The 10 T cell receptor beta chains below come from one sample, sequenced in a study of blood T cells in healthy people across ages. Through a sample-barcoded 5' primer and a J-beta primer mix, a second PCR was run for roughly 6 to 11 cycles. Using its own MiXCR run on the 5' RACE reads, TCRdb lists one record per CDR3 protein. The sample records some 880,000 distinct CDR3 sequences, roughly 40% being singletons. Sequencing was done on a sample of blood. Receptors originate from a man between 18 and 35 years old in good health.

The chain carries TRBV15 and TRBJ2-5, with D maybe TRBD2 (6 bases). Germline CDR1 reads LNHNV; CDR2 reads YYDKDF (reference sequence). V was clipped by 4 bases and J by 4 bases, with 13 bases between them. This CDR3 region has 14 residues. The CDR3 DNA is TGTGCCACCAGCAAAAACGTGGGGGGAGAGACCCAGTACTTC. Protein product: CATSKNVGGETQYF.

This chain joins TRBV5-1 and TRBJ1-4; D possibly corresponds to TRBD1 (5 bases). V gave up 0 bases and J gave up 12 bases, with 18 bases separating them. Per the germline V gene, CDR1 is SGHRS and CDR2 is YFSETQ. The CDR3 length is 15 residues. The CDR3 loop reads CASSLEGRGRSELFF. The CDR3 DNA sequence: TGCGCCAGCAGCTTGGAGGGACGGGGTCGATCGGAACTGTTTTTT.

This clonotype was counted a few times. V is TRBV7-2 and J is TRBJ1-6; 7 bases are shared with TRBD1. V was pared by 5 bases and J by 7 bases, with 11 bases of the junction left unmatched. Germline CDR1 and CDR2: SGHTA and FQGNSA. The CDR3 has 16 amino acids. In nucleotides, the CDR3 is TGTGCCAGCAGCCCCAGCCCGGGACAGATGAATTCACCCCTCCACTTT. It translates to CASSPSPGQMNSPLHF.

The J gene is TRBJ1-5, the V gene TRBV6-5, with 10 bases identical to TRBD1. The V segment lost 6 bases and the J segment 7 bases; nucleotides outside the gene matches: 12. This CDR3 region has 16 residues. Per the germline V gene, CDR1 is MNHEY and CDR2 is SVGAGI. The CDR3 protein is CASRAQGTGEGQPQHF. The CDR3, as DNA: TGTGCCAGCAGGGCCCAGGGGACAGGGGAGGGGCAGCCCCAGCATTTT.

This sequence joins TRBV27 and TRBJ2-7, with TRBD2 matching 12 bases. The J call could be wrong; TRBJ2-5 is a better fit for the DNA end. The CDR3 has 16 amino acids. Germline V CDR1 and CDR2: MNHEY, SMNVEV (reference sequence). The CDR3, as DNA: TGTGCCAGCAGTTCCGGACTAGCGGGGCTACAAGAGACCCAGTACTTC. Protein product: CASSSGLAGLQETQYF.

This sequence joins TRBV19 and TRBJ1-2, with 10 bases aligning to TRBD1. Losses at the gene ends were 5 bases for V and 7 bases for J; bases not matched to a gene: 7. CDR3 length: 14 residues. Germline-derived CDR1 and CDR2 are LNHDA and SQIVND (reference sequence). The chain's CDR3 is CASSLDRGRIGYTF. Written as DNA, the CDR3 is TGTGCCAGTAGTCTCGACAGGGGGCGGATTGGCTACACCTTC.

The J gene is TRBJ1-2, the V gene TRBV2; TRBD1 might be the D (5 bases). CDR1 and CDR2 from the germline V gene are SNHLY and FYNNEI. The CDR3 runs to 15 residues. The germline V and J ends were trimmed by 6 bases and 5 bases, with 19 bases remaining between them. CDR3 bases: TGTGCCAGCAGCGAAAGGGGTACTACGGGTTATGGCTACACCTTC. This translates into CASSERGTTGYGYTF.

The table lists this clonotype with a few counts. The CDR3 sequence: CASSHGVTEAFF. The CDR3 DNA reads TGTGCCAGCAGTCATGGGGTCACTGAAGCTTTCTTT. The chain employs TRBV6-1 and TRBJ1-1; D not certain. The CDR3 covers 12 residues. CDR1 MNHNS and CDR2 SASEGT come from the germline V gene. Trimming took 5 bases from V and 4 from J, leaving 8 bases between them.

This clonotype has only a few counts. This chain links TRBV3-1 with TRBJ2-2; 7 bases agree with TRBD2. This CDR3 is built from 14 residues. Germline CDR1 is LGHDT and CDR2 is YNNKEL (reference sequence). The V segment lost 4 bases and the J segment 4 bases; nucleotides outside the gene matches: 3. CDR3 bases: TGTGCCAGCAGCCCGACGGGGGGCACCGGGGAGCTGTTTTTT. This codes for CASSPTGGTGELFF.

The rearrangement joins TRBV20-1 to TRBJ2-5; D not certain. Between the trimmed V and J ends, which lost 1 base and 4 bases, there was a span of 13 bases. CDR1 is DFQATT and CDR2 is SNEGSKA in the germline V gene (reference sequence). The CDR3 spans 14 residues. As DNA, the CDR3 is TGCAGTGCTAGAGCATACACAAGGGCAGAGACCCAGTACTTC. Its protein product is CSARAYTRAETQYF.